This paragraph reports one T cell receptor (beta chain). Its antigen is unidentified. Template material for amplifying TCR beta CDR3 regions consisted of RNA transcripts. RT-PCR in the first round (using the HTBI primer set) targeted the TCR CDR3. TCRdb used MiXCR to reprocess the multiplex PCR reads, holding one entry per CDR3 protein. This table holds around 390,000 distinct CDR3 sequences, roughly 15% found once. The data are from a study of T cells in Graves' hyperthyroidism and ophthalmopathy. Study-level findings and limits: Stable hyperthyroidism was told apart from ophthalmopathy by a model built on 13 V-J features. Blood also held most thyroid clonotypes expanded beyond 0.001.

Ophthalmopathy in the patients scored at least 3 on Clinical Activity Score and at least 4 on NOSPECS grade, lasting under 3 months. The germline CDR1 and CDR2 sequences are MGHRA and YSYEKL. There are 14 residues in the CDR3. V dropped 4 bases and J dropped 15 bases, with 19 bases sitting between them. This sequence joins TRBV4-1 and TRBJ1-6; TRBD1 might be the D (5 bases). The specimen was blood. This TCR was recovered from a woman aged 30 to 39 with Graves' ophthalmopathy. CDR3: CASSRVMSVRVLHF. In DNA form, the CDR3 reads TGCGCCAGCAGCCGAGTGATGAGCGTCAGGGTCCTCCACTTT.